In its sample, the clone carrying this T cell receptor beta chain was seen a few times. As yet, its antigen is unknown. This entry comes from a study of T cells in Graves' hyperthyroidism and ophthalmopathy. Study overall: Once the initial diagnosis was made, peripheral blood was obtained before any treatment. Whole-study findings and limits: The blood repertoire included most of the expanded thyroid clonotypes above 0.001.

The CDR3 totals 15 residues. Germline V lookup: CDR1 SGHNT, CDR2 YYREEE (reference sequence). The V segment lost 5 bases and the J segment 4 bases; nucleotides outside the gene matches: 9. Amplification yielded TCR beta CDR3 regions, with RNA transcripts as the source. Carried out on the TCR CDR3, a first-round RT-PCR used the HTBI primer set. TCRdb independently ran MiXCR on the multiplex PCR reads; one entry per CDR3 protein. The table has under 400,000 distinct CDR3 sequences, roughly 13% seen once. Investigators excluded patients with uncontrolled infection, other autoimmune disease, pregnancy or lactation. Used for diagnoses were clinical symptoms, serum thyroxine and TRAb, thyroid ultrasound and orbital computed tomography.

Sequenced input: blood. This chain connects TRBV5-4 to TRBJ2-1, with TRBD1 identical over 7 bases. This TCR came from a young woman with Graves' hyperthyroidism. The CDR3 DNA sequence: TGTGCCAGCAGAGATCGGACAGGCGTATACAATGAGCAGTTCTTC. This translates into CASRDRTGVYNEQFF. The entire variable domain, with the rest obtained from reference TRBV5-4 and TRBJ2-1, is as follows: ETGVTQSPTHLIKTRGQQVTLRCSSQSGHNTVSWYQQALGQGPQFIFQYYREEENGRGNFPPRFSGLQFPNYSSELNVNALELDDSALYLCASRDRTGVYNEQFFGPGTRLTVL.